This TCR beta chain was sequenced during a study of cytomegalovirus exposure and HLA in healthy donors. The CDR3 has 14 amino acids. V lost 2 bases to trimming and J lost 3 bases, with 10 bases between them. Germline loops: CDR1 SGHTA, CDR2 FQGTGA. PCR amplification relied on 60 Vbeta primers (plus 13 Jbeta primers). The data were produced by immunoSEQ multiplex PCR, yet TCRdb's version contains in-frame clones alone and is incomplete. The listing records approximately 120,000 clones. The clonotype comes from a man younger than 45 in good health and CMV-seronegative. This chain uses TRBV7-3 with TRBJ1-2, with a tentative D call TRBD1 (5 bases). Material for sequencing was PBMCs. The CDR3 DNA reads as TGTGCCAGCAGCTTAGGGGCTGAGGACTATGGCTACACCTTC. Its translation is CASSLGAEDYGYTF.